The 8 T cell receptor beta chains below were found in one sample sequenced in a study of blood T cells in healthy people across ages. Together with a sample-barcoded 5' primer, a J-beta primer mix was included in a second PCR lasting about 7 to 11 cycles. TCRdb re-analysed the 5' RACE reads in MiXCR, keeping a single row per CDR3 protein. The sample lists roughly 1,000,000 distinct CDR3 sequences, less than 25% occurring once. This same sample was also part of a study on T cells of mothers and their children.

The sample was blood. The receptor source for this set is a girl aged 2 to 9 in good health.

The rearrangement joins TRBV5-6 to TRBJ1-1, with unresolved D. The CDR3 length is 15 residues. Trimming cost V 0 bases and J 3 bases, with 12 bases left between them. Germline CDR1 is SGHDT and CDR2 is YYEEEE. The CDR3 DNA follows: TGTGCCAGCAGCTTGGTCGGGAGGAGATACACTGAAGCTTTCTTT. Amino acids: CASSLVGRRYTEAFF. The complete variable domain, with remaining parts taken from reference TRBV5-6 and TRBJ1-1, reads DAGVTQSPTHLIKTRGQQVTLRCSPKSGHDTVSWYQQALGQGPQFIFQYYEEEERQRGNFPDRFSGHQFPNYSSELNVNALLLGDSALYLCASSLVGRRYTEAFFGQGTRLTVV.

The chain recombines TRBV4-2 with TRBJ2-7, with 7 nucleotides matching TRBD2. Germline-derived CDR1 and CDR2 are LGHNA and YNFKEQ. CDR3 length: 15 residues. Trimming cost V 1 base and J 0 bases; bases outside gene matches: 3. The CDR3 DNA is TGTGCCAGCAGCCAAGGGGAGGGTGGCTCCTACGAGCAGTACTTC. This translates into CASSQGEGGSYEQYF.

The rearrangement joins TRBV10-2 to TRBJ2-5; no reliable D call. Judging by the DNA end, TRBJ2-7 fits better; the J call may be wrong. CDR3 length equals 12 residues. Germline CDR1 reads WSHSY; CDR2 reads SAAADI. The CDR3, as DNA: TGCGCCAGCCAAGGCGCTACACCCGAGCAGTACTTC. It translates to CASQGATPEQYF.

This clonotype was seen only a few times. The V call is TRBV29-1, the J call TRBJ2-2; 9 nucleotides match TRBD1. The CDR3 covers 14 residues. Germline V CDR1 and CDR2: SQVTM, ANQGSEA. V shed 3 bases, J shed 7 bases, and the junction held 6 bases outside the gene matches. The CDR3 reads CSVEEQGAFGELFF. CDR3 DNA sequence: TGCAGCGTTGAGGAACAGGGGGCGTTCGGGGAGCTGTTTTTT.

V is TRBV15 and J is TRBJ2-4; tentatively, D is TRBD1 or TRBD2 (5 bases each). Trimming removed 1 base from V and 6 bases from J, with 10 bases in between. The germline gives CDR1 LNHNV, CDR2 YYDKDF (reference sequence). CDR3 size: 14 residues. In nucleotides, the CDR3 is TGTGCCACCAGCAGAGTCGGGGCAGCAAACATTCAGTACTTC. It yields the protein CATSRVGAANIQYF.

The V call is TRBV7-2, the J call TRBJ1-5; possible D gene TRBD1, 5 bases. Germline-derived CDR1 and CDR2 are SGHTA and FQGNSA. Trimming removed 2 bases from V and 7 bases from J, with 12 bases in between. This CDR3 is built from 14 residues. CDR3: CASSLQGFGQPQHF. The CDR3 coding sequence is TGTGCCAGCAGCTTACAGGGTTTTGGGCAGCCCCAGCATTTT.

The chain has TRBV12-3 or TRBV12-4 and TRBJ2-1; 7 bases match TRBD2. The CDR3 length is 14 residues. V lost 10 bases, J lost 7 bases, and 13 bases stayed unmatched. CDR3 loop: CAIRMEGGVNEQFF. CDR3 DNA: TGTGCCATCCGTATGGAGGGAGGGGTGAATGAGCAGTTCTTC.

The V and J genes are TRBV4-3 and TRBJ1-2; a possible D gene is TRBD1 (6 bases). Trimming removed 4 bases from V and 4 bases from J, with 13 bases in between. CDR3 length equals 14 residues. In germline, CDR1 is LGHNA, CDR2 YSLEER. Here the CDR3 DNA reads TGCGCCAGCAGCCCCGGAGGGGGGATCTATGGCTACACCTTC. Its translation is CASSPGGGIYGYTF.